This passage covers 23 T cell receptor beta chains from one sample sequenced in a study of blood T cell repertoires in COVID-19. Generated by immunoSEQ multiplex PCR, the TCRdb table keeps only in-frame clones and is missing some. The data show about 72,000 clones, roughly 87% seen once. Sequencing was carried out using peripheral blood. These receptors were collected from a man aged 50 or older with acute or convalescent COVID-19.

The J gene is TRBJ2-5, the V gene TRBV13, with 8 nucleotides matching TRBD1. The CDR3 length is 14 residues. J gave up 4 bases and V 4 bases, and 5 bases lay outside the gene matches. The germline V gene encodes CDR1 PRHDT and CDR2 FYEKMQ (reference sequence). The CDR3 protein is CASSSYRGLETQYF. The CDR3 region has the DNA TGTGCCAGCAGCTCCTACAGGGGGTTAGAGACCCAGTACTTC.

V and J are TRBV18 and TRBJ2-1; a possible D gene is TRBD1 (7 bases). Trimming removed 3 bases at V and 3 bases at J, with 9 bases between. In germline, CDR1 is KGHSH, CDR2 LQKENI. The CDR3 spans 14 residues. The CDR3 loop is CASSPRDSYNEQFF. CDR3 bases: TGTGCCAGCTCACCGCGGGACAGCTACAATGAGCAGTTCTTC.

CDR3 protein: CASSVQGASRETQYF. CDR3 nucleotide sequence: TGTGCCAGCAGCGTTCAGGGGGCGTCTAGAGAGACCCAGTACTTC. The chain recombines TRBV7-2 with TRBJ2-5; 8 positions match TRBD1. V shed 5 bases and J 4 bases; nucleotides not matched to a gene: 9. Germline CDR1 is SGHTA and CDR2 is FQGNSA. The CDR3 loop spans 15 amino acids.

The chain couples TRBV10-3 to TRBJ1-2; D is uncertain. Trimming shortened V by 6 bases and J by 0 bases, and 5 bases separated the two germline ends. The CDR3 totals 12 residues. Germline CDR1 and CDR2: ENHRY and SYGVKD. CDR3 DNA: TGTGCCATCAGGGCCCCTAACTATGGCTACACCTTC. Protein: CAIRAPNYGYTF.

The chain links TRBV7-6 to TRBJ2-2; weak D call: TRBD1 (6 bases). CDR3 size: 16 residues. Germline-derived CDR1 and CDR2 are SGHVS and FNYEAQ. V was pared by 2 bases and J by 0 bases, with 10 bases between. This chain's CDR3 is CASSLTGTANTGELFF. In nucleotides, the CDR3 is TGTGCCAGCAGCTTAACAGGGACCGCGAACACCGGGGAGCTGTTTTTT.

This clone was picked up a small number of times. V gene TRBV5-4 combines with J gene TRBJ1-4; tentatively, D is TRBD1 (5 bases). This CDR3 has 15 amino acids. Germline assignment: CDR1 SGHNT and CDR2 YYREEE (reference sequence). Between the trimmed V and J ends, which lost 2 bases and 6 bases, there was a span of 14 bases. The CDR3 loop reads CASSLRWDSDEKLFF. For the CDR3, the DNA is TGTGCCAGCAGCTTAAGATGGGACTCGGATGAAAAACTGTTTTTT.

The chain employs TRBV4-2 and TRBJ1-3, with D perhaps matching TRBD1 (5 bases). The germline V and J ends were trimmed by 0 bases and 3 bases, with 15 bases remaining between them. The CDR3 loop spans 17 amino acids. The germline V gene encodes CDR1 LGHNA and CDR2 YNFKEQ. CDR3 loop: CASSQDSGGWVGNTIYF. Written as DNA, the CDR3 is TGTGCCAGCAGCCAAGATTCGGGGGGTTGGGTTGGAAACACCATATATTTT.

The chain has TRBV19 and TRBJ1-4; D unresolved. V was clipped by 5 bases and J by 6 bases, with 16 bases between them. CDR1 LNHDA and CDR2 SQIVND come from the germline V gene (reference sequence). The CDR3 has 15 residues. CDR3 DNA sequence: TGTGCCAGTAGTGGAATGGGAGGGAAGGATGAAAAACTGTTTTTT. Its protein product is CASSGMGGKDEKLFF.

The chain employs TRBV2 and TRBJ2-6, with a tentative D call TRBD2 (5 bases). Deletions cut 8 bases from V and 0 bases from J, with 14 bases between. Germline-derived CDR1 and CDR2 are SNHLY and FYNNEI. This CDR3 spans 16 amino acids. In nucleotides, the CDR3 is TGTGCCAGCCCTCTGGAGGCATTCTCTGGGGCCAACGTCCTGACTTTC. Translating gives CASPLEAFSGANVLTF.

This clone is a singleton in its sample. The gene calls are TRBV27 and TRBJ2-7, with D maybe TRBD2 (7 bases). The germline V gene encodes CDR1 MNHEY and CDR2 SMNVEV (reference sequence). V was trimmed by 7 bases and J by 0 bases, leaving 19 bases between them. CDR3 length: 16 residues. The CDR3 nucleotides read TGTGCCAGCACAAAGGGGGGGGGCTTTAGCTCCTACGAGCAGTACTTC. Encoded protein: CASTKGGGFSSYEQYF.

The CDR3 DNA reads TGTGCCAGCAGTTCGCCGGGACAGGGTTCGGGCACAGATACGCAGTATTTT. Protein: CASSSPGQGSGTDTQYF. This sequence joins TRBV28 and TRBJ2-3, with 9 nucleotides matching TRBD1. Germline V lookup: CDR1 MDHEN, CDR2 SYDVKM. This CDR3 is built from 17 residues. V was clipped by 4 bases and J by 1 base; unmatched bases: 9.

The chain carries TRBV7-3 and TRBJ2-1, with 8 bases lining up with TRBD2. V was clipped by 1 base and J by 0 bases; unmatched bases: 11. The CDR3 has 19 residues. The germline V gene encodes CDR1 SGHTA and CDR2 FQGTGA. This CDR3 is CASSLSSGAPSSSYNEQFF. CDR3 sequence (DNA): TGTGCCAGCAGCTTAAGTAGCGGGGCTCCTTCAAGCTCCTACAATGAGCAGTTCTTC.

CDR3 in DNA: TGTGCCAGTAGTCCGGGGACAGAGAACTATGGCTACACCTTC. Protein sequence: CASSPGTENYGYTF. The chain recombines TRBV19 with TRBJ1-2; 7 bases line up with TRBD1. The CDR3 is 14 residues long. Germline V lookup: CDR1 LNHDA, CDR2 SQIVND (reference sequence). J was trimmed by 2 bases and V by 5 bases; bases with no gene match: 5.

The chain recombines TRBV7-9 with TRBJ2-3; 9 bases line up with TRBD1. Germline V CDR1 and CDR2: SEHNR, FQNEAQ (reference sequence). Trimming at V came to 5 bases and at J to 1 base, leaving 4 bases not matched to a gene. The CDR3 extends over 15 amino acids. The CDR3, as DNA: TGTGCCAGCAGCACCGGGACAGGGCGCACAGATACGCAGTATTTT. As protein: CASSTGTGRTDTQYF. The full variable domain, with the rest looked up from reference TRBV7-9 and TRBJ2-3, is DTGVSQNPRHKITKRGQNVTFRCDPISEHNRLYWYRQTLGQGPEFLTYFQNEAQLEKSRLLSDRFSAERPKGSFSTLEIQRTEQGDSAMYLCASSTGTGRTDTQYFGPGTRLTVL.

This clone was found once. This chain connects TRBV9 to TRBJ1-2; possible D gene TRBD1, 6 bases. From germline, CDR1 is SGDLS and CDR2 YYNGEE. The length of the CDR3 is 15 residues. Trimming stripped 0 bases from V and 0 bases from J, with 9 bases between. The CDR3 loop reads CASSVAGAANYGYTF. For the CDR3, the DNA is TGTGCCAGCAGCGTAGCAGGGGCAGCTAACTATGGCTACACCTTC.

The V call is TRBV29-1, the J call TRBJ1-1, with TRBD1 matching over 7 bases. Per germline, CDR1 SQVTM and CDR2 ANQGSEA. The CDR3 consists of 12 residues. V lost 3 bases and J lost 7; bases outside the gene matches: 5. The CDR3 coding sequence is TGCAGCGTTGATCCAGGGGGTGGTGAAGCTTTCTTT. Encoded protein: CSVDPGGGEAFF.

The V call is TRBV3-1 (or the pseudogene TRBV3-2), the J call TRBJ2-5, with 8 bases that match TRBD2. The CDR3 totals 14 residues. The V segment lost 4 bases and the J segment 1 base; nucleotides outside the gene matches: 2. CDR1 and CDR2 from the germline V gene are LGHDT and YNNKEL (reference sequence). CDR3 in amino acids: CASSPSGPQETQYF. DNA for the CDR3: TGTGCCAGCAGCCCTAGCGGGCCCCAAGAGACCCAGTACTTC.

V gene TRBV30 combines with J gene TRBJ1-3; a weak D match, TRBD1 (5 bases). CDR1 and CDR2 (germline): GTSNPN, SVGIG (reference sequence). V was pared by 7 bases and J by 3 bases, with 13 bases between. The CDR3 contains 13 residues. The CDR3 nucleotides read TGTGCCTACACCCAGGGATATGGAAACACCATATATTTT. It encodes CAYTQGYGNTIYF.

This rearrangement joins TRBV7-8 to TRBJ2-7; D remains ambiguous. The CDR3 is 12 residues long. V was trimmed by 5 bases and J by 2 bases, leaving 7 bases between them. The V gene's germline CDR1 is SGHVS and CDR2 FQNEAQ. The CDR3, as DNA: TGTGCCAGCAGCCCCACGGCCTACGAGCAGTACTTC. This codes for CASSPTAYEQYF. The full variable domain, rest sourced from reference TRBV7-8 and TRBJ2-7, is GAGVSQSPRYKVAKRGQDVALRCDPISGHVSLFWYQQALGQGPEFLTYFQNEAQLDKSGLPSDRFFAERPEGSVSTLKIQRTQQEDSAVYLCASSPTAYEQYFGPGTRLTVT.

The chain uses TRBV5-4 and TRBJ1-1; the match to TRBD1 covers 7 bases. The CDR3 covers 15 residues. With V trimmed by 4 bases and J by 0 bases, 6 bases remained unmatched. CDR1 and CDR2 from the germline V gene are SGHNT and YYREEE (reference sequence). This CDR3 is CASSTGTAMNTEAFF. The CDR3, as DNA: TGTGCCAGCAGCACAGGGACAGCCATGAACACTGAAGCTTTCTTT.

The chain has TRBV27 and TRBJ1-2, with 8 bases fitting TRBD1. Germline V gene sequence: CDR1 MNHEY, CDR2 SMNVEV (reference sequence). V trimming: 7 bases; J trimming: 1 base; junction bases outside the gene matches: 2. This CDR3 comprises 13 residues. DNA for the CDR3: TGTGCCAGCAAAGGACAGGGTAACTATGGCTACACCTTC. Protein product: CASKGQGNYGYTF.

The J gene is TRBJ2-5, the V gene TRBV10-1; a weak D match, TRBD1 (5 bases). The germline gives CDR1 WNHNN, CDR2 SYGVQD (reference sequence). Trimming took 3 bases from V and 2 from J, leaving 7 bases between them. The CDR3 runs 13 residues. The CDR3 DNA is TGCGCCAGCAGTGAACAGGTGCAAGAGACCCAGTACTTC. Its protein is CASSEQVQETQYF.

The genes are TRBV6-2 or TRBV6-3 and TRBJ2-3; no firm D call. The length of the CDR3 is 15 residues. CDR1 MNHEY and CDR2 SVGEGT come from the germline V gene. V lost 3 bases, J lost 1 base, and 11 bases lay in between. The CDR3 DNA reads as TGTGCCAGCAGTTATCTCGTAACAGGCACAGATACGCAGTATTTT. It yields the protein CASSYLVTGTDTQYF.